The 27 T cell receptor beta chains presented below share a single source sample, sequenced in a study of blood T cell repertoires in COVID-19. Sequencing was performed with immunoSEQ multiplex PCR; in TCRdb, only in-frame clones are kept and a portion is missing. The table shows 270,000 or so clones, with around 93% occurring only once. Sample: PBMCs or T cells enriched from blood (not recorded which). Receptor source: a middle-aged man who had been exposed to COVID-19.

The chain uses TRBV6-1 and TRBJ2-1; D is ambiguous. The CDR3 has 13 amino acids. Per germline, CDR1 MNHNS and CDR2 SASEGT. V lost 2 bases and J 5 bases, leaving 7 bases between the germline ends. The CDR3 DNA reads TGTGCCAGCAGTGAAATTGCTAACAATGAGCAGTTCTTC. This encodes CASSEIANNEQFF.

V is TRBV6-4 and J is TRBJ2-4; TRBD1 matches 7 bases. Germline-derived CDR1 and CDR2 are MRHNA and SNTAGT. This CDR3 contains 22 residues. Trimming cost V 0 bases and J 0 bases; bases outside gene matches: 20. CDR3 DNA: TGTGCCAGCAGTGACTCGGGGTCGGTCGGGCAGGGGGTCCTCATAGCCAAAAACATTCAGTACTTC. Translated, it gives CASSDSGSVGQGVLIAKNIQYF.

The rearrangement uses TRBV6-5 and TRBJ2-1; TRBD2 matches at 8 bases. The ends lost 7 bases at V and 9 bases at J; junction bases unmatched: 11. The CDR3 is 14 residues long. CDR1 and CDR2 from the germline V gene are MNHEY and SVGAGI. The CDR3 DNA follows: TGTGCCAGCATCGGGACTAGGTCGGTGAGTGAGCAGTTCTTC. Its protein is CASIGTRSVSEQFF.

The V and J genes are TRBV6-1 and TRBJ1-5, with a possible D match to TRBD1 (6 bases). Trimming removed 3 bases at V and 7 bases at J, with 13 bases between. Germline loops: CDR1 MNHNS, CDR2 SASEGT. The CDR3 spans 14 residues. CDR3 DNA: TGTGCCAGCAGTGAGGGGGCCGTTGGGCAGCCCCAGCATTTT. Its protein is CASSEGAVGQPQHF.

The rearrangement joins TRBV3-1 (or the pseudogene TRBV3-2) to TRBJ2-1, with 11 bases that match TRBD2. The CDR3 runs to 17 residues. V was clipped by 0 bases and J by 6 bases; unmatched bases: 7. Germline V gene lookup returns CDR1 LGHDT and CDR2 YNNKEL (reference sequence). The DNA for the CDR3 is TGTGCCAGCAGCCAAGAAGGACTAGCGGGCACGGCCAATGAGCAGTTCTTC. It translates to CASSQEGLAGTANEQFF.

The chain combines TRBV28 with TRBJ1-1; TRBD1 agrees at 7 bases. The germline V gene encodes CDR1 MDHEN and CDR2 SYDVKM. The CDR3 extends over 17 amino acids. Trimming removed 2 bases from V and 2 bases from J; junction bases left unmatched: 11. The chain's CDR3 is CASSLRRGRRRNTEAFF. The CDR3, as DNA: TGTGCCAGCAGTTTAAGGAGGGGGCGGAGAAGAAACACTGAAGCTTTCTTT.

This chain connects TRBV7-2 to TRBJ1-2, with 9 bases identical to TRBD1. Trimming cost V 5 bases and J 6 bases; bases outside gene matches: 19. The CDR3 contains 18 residues. CDR1 and CDR2 (germline): SGHTA, FQGNSA. CDR3 nucleotides: TGTGCCAGCAGCCTACCCCAAGATTGGGACAGGGAGACGGATGGCTACACCTTC. Translation: CASSLPQDWDRETDGYTF. Filled out from reference TRBV7-2 and TRBJ1-2, the complete variable domain reads GAGVSQSPSNKVTEKGKDVELRCDPISGHTALYWYRQSLGQGLEFLIYFQGNSAPDKSGLPSDRFSAERTGGSVSTLTIQRTQQEDSAVYLCASSLPQDWDRETDGYTFGSGTRLTVV.

The rearrangement uses TRBV28 and TRBJ1-6; possible D gene TRBD1, 6 bases. This CDR3 has 14 amino acids. Germline-derived CDR1 and CDR2 are MDHEN and SYDVKM. Trimming cost V 6 bases and J 7 bases, with 13 bases left between them. This chain's CDR3 is CASREDSSNSPLHF. CDR3 DNA sequence: TGTGCCAGCAGAGAGGACAGTTCCAATTCACCCCTCCACTTT.

This sequence joins TRBV28 and TRBJ1-3; D perhaps matches TRBD1 (6 bases). Trimming removed 5 bases from V and 0 bases from J, with 14 bases in between. The CDR3 totals 16 residues. Germline V gene lookup returns CDR1 MDHEN and CDR2 SYDVKM. The CDR3 sequence is CASSHSGTFSGNTIYF. The CDR3, as DNA: TGTGCCAGCAGTCACTCGGGGACATTCTCTGGAAACACCATATATTTT.

The chain employs TRBV5-1 and TRBJ2-5; 11 bases agree with TRBD2. CDR1 is SGHRS, CDR2 YFSETQ, per germline. The CDR3 extends over 17 amino acids. Trimming took 1 base from V and 5 from J; bases not matched to a gene: 10. In DNA, the CDR3 is TGCGCCAGCAGCTTGTTGACTAGCGGGACCACTTCGGAGACCCAGTACTTC. This gives the protein CASSLLTSGTTSETQYF.

This chain uses TRBV10-2 with TRBJ2-7, with TRBD2 as a possible D gene (6 bases). This CDR3 is built from 12 residues. Germline V gene data show CDR1 as WSHSY and CDR2 as SAAADI. Trimming took off 2 bases at V and 6 bases at J, with 8 bases between the two ends. The CDR3 region has the DNA TGCGCCAGCAGTGAGGTGGAGGGCGAGCAGTACTTC. It is translated as CASSEVEGEQYF.

This rearrangement joins TRBV7-9 to TRBJ1-1; D not certain. V dropped 6 bases and J dropped 8 bases, with 10 bases sitting between them. From germline, CDR1 is SEHNR and CDR2 FQNEAQ (reference sequence). This CDR3 spans 11 amino acids. The CDR3 bases are TGTGCCAGCAGGGCAGGACTCGAAGCTTTCTTT. It encodes CASRAGLEAFF. The whole variable domain, filled in from reference TRBV7-9 and TRBJ1-1, reads DTGVSQNPRHKITKRGQNVTFRCDPISEHNRLYWYRQTLGQGPEFLTYFQNEAQLEKSRLLSDRFSAERPKGSFSTLEIQRTEQGDSAMYLCASRAGLEAFFGQGTRLTVV.

The chain recombines TRBV9 with TRBJ2-7; 13 nucleotides align to TRBD2. The CDR3 length is 15 residues. J was trimmed by 7 bases and V by 4 bases; bases with no gene match: 8. Germline V gives CDR1 SGDLS, CDR2 YYNGEE. For the CDR3, the DNA is TGTGCCAGCAGCCCTCGTGGACTAGCGGGAGTTGAGCAGTACTTC. The encoded protein is CASSPRGLAGVEQYF.

This chain joins TRBV5-1 and TRBJ2-7; D ambiguous. This CDR3 is 16 amino acids long. Per germline, CDR1 SGHRS and CDR2 YFSETQ. V lost 5 bases and J 1 base, leaving 19 bases between the germline ends. The DNA of the CDR3 is TGCGCCAGCAGTCCTGAACCCACAGTGGTTTCCTACGAGCAGTACTTC. Its translation: CASSPEPTVVSYEQYF.

This clone was picked up one time. The chain uses TRBV28 and TRBJ1-2, with TRBD1 matching 9 bases. Germline CDR1 and CDR2: MDHEN and SYDVKM. This CDR3 contains 17 residues. With V trimmed by 5 bases and J by 0 bases, 10 bases remained unmatched. The CDR3, as DNA: TGTGCCAGCAGTGTCACACAGGGGGCCTCTACTAACTATGGCTACACCTTC. Translated: CASSVTQGASTNYGYTF.

This chain joins TRBV27 and TRBJ2-5; 7 bases align to TRBD2. The CDR3 sequence is 13 residues long. Per germline, CDR1 MNHEY and CDR2 SMNVEV (reference sequence). V shed 7 bases and J 3 bases; nucleotides not matched to a gene: 5. The CDR3 spells CASKASGKETQYF. In DNA form, the CDR3 reads TGTGCCAGCAAGGCCAGCGGGAAAGAGACCCAGTACTTC.

A single count supports this clone. The chain recombines TRBV19 with TRBJ1-5; D is possibly TRBD1 (6 bases). The V gene's germline CDR1 is LNHDA and CDR2 SQIVND (reference sequence). Trimming removed 3 bases at V and 0 bases at J, with 12 bases between. This CDR3 spans 16 amino acids. CDR3 coding DNA: TGTGCCAGTAGTATGGGTAACAGGGCTAGCAATCAGCCCCAGCATTTT. Translated, it gives CASSMGNRASNQPQHF.

The genes are TRBV6-5 and TRBJ1-1; D possibly corresponds to TRBD1 (6 bases). The V gene lost 9 bases and the J gene lost 6 bases, with 17 bases spanning the gap. Germline lookup yields CDR1 MNHEY and CDR2 SVGAGI. The CDR3 runs 13 residues. The CDR3 reads CASSFRGGPEAFF. The DNA of the CDR3 is TGTGCCAGTAGCTTCAGGGGAGGGCCTGAAGCTTTCTTT.

This clone appeared once. The chain has TRBV3-1 (or the pseudogene TRBV3-2) and TRBJ2-6; D ambiguous. CDR3 length equals 15 residues. Trimming cost V 4 bases and J 0 bases, with 7 bases left between them. Per germline, CDR1 LGHDT and CDR2 YNNKEL (reference sequence). CDR3 loop: CASSRHYSGANVLTF. CDR3 DNA sequence: TGTGCCAGCAGCCGTCACTACTCTGGGGCCAACGTCCTGACTTTC.

The rearrangement links TRBV29-1 to TRBJ2-5; 9 bases are shared with TRBD2. The CDR3 spans 18 residues. Unmatched junction bases numbered 18, after V lost 4 bases and J lost 3 bases. In germline, CDR1 is SQVTM, CDR2 ANQGSEA. CDR3 protein: CSVVPGLAGDTFEETQYF. The CDR3 nucleotides are TGCAGCGTTGTCCCGGGACTAGCCGGAGATACTTTTGAAGAGACCCAGTACTTC.

The rearrangement uses TRBV11-2 and TRBJ1-2; 10 bases are a match to TRBD1. The CDR3 covers 13 residues. CDR1 is SGHAT and CDR2 is FQNNGV in the germline V gene. The trim removed 4 bases at V and 8 bases at J, leaving 4 bases unmatched. CDR3 DNA: TGTGCCAGCAGCTACGGACAGGGGGGAGGCTACACCTTC. Amino acids: CASSYGQGGGYTF.

This chain links TRBV5-4 with TRBJ2-3; D is unclear. In germline, CDR1 is SGHNT, CDR2 YYREEE (reference sequence). The CDR3 runs 14 residues. Trimming took 4 bases from V and 1 from J, leaving 10 bases between them. The CDR3: CASSRHRGTDTQYF. CDR3 coding DNA: TGTGCCAGCAGCCGGCACCGGGGCACAGATACGCAGTATTTT.

The J gene is TRBJ2-7, the V gene TRBV30, with 10 bases aligning to TRBD1. After removal of 3 bases from V and 4 bases from J, the junction contained 6 bases not matched to a gene. Germline V CDR1 and CDR2: GTSNPN, SVGIG (reference sequence). The CDR3 spans 14 residues. CDR3 residues: CAWRRQGALYEQYF. CDR3 in DNA: TGTGCCTGGAGGCGACAGGGGGCTCTTTACGAGCAGTACTTC.

Here the CDR3 reads CAWCSPGNNQPQHF. The CDR3, as DNA: TGTGCCTGGTGCTCTCCAGGAAACAATCAGCCCCAGCATTTT. The V gene is TRBV30, the J gene TRBJ1-5; D is ambiguous. This CDR3 is 14 amino acids long. Germline V gives CDR1 GTSNPN, CDR2 SVGIG (reference sequence). V was trimmed by 5 bases and J by 3 bases, leaving 14 bases between them.

The chain combines TRBV7-8 with TRBJ2-2; TRBD1 matches 10 bases. CDR1 and CDR2 from the germline V gene are SGHVS and FQNEAQ. This CDR3 has 17 amino acids. Trimming cost V 2 bases and J 5 bases; bases outside gene matches: 8. This CDR3 reads CASSLSPGTGETGELFF. CDR3 DNA: TGTGCCAGCAGCTTATCACCCGGGACAGGGGAAACCGGGGAGCTGTTTTTT.

The genes are TRBV28 and TRBJ1-5; D is perhaps TRBD1 (6 bases). V lost 8 bases and J 4 bases, leaving 18 bases between the germline ends. Germline CDR1 reads MDHEN; CDR2 reads SYDVKM. The CDR3 sequence is 15 residues long. The CDR3, as DNA: TGTGCCAGCCGACCTGAGGGGGGGTTTAATCAGCCCCAGCATTTT. Residues: CASRPEGGFNQPQHF.

This clone appeared once. This sequence joins TRBV4-2 and TRBJ1-1, with 9 bases identical to TRBD1. CDR1 LGHNA and CDR2 YNFKEQ come from the germline V gene. The CDR3 runs 16 residues. The J segment lost 2 bases and the V segment lost 4 bases, leaving 8 bases of the junction unmatched. The CDR3 sequence is CASSRGQGSGNTEAFF. DNA for the CDR3: TGTGCCAGCAGCCGAGGACAGGGGTCCGGTAACACTGAAGCTTTCTTT.